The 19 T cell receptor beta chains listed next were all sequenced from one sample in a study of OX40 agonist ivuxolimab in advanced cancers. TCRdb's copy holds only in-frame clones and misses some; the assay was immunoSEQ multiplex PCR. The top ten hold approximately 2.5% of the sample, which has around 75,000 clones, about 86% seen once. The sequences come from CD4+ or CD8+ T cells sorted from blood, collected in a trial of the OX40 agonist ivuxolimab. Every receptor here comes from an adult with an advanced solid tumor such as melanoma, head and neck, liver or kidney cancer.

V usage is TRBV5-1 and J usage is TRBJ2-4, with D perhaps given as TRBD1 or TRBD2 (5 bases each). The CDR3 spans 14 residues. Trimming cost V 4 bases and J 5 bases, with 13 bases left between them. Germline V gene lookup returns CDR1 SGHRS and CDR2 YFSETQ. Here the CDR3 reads CASSLQGGQNIQYF. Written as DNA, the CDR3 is TGCGCCAGCAGCCTCCAGGGCGGGCAAAACATTCAGTACTTC.

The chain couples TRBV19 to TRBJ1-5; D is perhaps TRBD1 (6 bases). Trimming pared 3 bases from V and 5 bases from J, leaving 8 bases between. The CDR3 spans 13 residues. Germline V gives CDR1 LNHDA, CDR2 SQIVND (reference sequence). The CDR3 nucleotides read TGTGCCAGTAGTATGGGGGCGGATCAGCCCCAGCATTTT. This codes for CASSMGADQPQHF.

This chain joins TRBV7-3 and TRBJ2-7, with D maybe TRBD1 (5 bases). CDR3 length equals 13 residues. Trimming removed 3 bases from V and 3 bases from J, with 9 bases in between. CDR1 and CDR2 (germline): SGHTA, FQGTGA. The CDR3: CASSFDRYYEQYF. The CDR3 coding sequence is TGTGCCAGCAGCTTTGACAGATACTACGAGCAGTACTTC. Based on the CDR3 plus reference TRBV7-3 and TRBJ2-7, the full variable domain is GAGVSQTPSNKVTEKGKYVELRCDPISGHTALYWYRQSLGQGPEFLIYFQGTGAADDSGLPNDRFFAVRPEGSVSTLKIQRTERGDSAVYLCASSFDRYYEQYFGPGTRLTVT.

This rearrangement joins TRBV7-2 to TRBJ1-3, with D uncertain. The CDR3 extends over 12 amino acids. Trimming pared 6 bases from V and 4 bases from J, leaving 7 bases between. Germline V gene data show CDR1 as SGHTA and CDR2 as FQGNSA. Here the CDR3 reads CASRKDGNTIYF. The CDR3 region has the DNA TGTGCCAGCAGAAAGGACGGAAACACCATATATTTT.

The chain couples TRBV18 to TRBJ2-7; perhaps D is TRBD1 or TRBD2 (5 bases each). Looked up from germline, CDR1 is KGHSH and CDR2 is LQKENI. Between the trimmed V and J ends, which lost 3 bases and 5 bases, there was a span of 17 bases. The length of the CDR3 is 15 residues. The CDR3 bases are TGTGCCAGCTCACCGCCCCAGGGAAGCGGCGACGAGCAGTACTTC. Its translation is CASSPPQGSGDEQYF. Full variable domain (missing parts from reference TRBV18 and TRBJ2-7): NAGVMQNPRHLVRRRGQEARLRCSPMKGHSHVYWYRQLPEEGLKFMVYLQKENIIDESGMPKERFSAEFPKEGPSILRIQQVVRGDSAAYFCASSPPQGSGDEQYFGPGTRLTVT.

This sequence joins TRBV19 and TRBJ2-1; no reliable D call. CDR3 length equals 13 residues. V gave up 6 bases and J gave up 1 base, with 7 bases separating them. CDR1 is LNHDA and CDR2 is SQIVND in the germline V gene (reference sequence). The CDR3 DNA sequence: TGTGCCAGTAGCCTCGGGTCCTACAATGAGCAGTTCTTC. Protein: CASSLGSYNEQFF.

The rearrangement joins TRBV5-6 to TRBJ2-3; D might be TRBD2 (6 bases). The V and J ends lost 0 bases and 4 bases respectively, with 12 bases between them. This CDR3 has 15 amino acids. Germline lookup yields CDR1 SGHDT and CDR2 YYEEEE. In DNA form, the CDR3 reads TGTGCCAGCAGCTTGGTTGGGGGGTCGGCAGATACGCAGTATTTT. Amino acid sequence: CASSLVGGSADTQYF.

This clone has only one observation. The CDR3 DNA is TGTGCCAGCAGCCTCCGGGACAGGGAGGGCCAGCCCCAGCATTTT. Protein sequence: CASSLRDREGQPQHF. The chain has TRBV7-2 and TRBJ1-5; TRBD1 matches at 9 bases. The length of the CDR3 is 15 residues. Germline values: CDR1 SGHTA, CDR2 FQGNSA. Trimming took 5 bases from V and 7 from J; bases not matched to a gene: 9.

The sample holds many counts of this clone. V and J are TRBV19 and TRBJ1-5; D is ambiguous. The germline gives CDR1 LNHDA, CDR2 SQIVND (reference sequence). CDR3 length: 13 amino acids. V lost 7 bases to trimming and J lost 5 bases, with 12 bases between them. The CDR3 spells CASNPRRDQPQHF. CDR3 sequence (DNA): TGTGCCAGTAACCCCCGGCGAGATCAGCCCCAGCATTTT.

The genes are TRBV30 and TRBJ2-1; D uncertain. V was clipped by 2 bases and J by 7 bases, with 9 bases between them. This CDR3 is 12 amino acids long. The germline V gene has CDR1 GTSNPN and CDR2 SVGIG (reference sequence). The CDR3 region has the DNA TGTGCCTGGAGTAAAGGGTGGAATGAGCAGTTCTTC. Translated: CAWSKGWNEQFF.

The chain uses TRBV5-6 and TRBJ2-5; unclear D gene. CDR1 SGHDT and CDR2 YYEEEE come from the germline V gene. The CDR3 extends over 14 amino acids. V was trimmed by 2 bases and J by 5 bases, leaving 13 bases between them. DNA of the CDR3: TGTGCCAGCAGCTTTCGACAAATTGAGGAGACCCAGTACTTC. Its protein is CASSFRQIEETQYF.

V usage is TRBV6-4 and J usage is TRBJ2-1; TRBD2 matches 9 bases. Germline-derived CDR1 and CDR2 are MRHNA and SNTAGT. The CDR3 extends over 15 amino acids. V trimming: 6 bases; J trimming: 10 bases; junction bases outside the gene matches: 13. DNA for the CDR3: TGTGCCAGCAGCCAAGAACTAGCGGGCCCCGGGGAGCAGTTCTTC. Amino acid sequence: CASSQELAGPGEQFF.

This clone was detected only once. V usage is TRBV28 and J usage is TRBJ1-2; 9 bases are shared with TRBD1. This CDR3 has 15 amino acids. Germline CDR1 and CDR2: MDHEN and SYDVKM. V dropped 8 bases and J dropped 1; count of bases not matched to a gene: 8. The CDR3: CASREGTGINYGYTF. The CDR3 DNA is TGTGCCAGCCGAGAAGGGACAGGGATTAACTATGGCTACACCTTC.

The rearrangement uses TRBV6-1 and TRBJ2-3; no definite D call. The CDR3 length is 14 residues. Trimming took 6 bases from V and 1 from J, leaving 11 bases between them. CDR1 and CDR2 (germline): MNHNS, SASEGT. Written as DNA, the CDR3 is TGTGCCAGCAGGGTAGGTCTTGGCACAGATACGCAGTATTTT. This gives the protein CASRVGLGTDTQYF.

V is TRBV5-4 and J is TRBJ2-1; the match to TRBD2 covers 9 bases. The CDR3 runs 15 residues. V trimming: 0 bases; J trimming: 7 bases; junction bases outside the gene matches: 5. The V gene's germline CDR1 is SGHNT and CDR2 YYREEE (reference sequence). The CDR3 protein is CASSLGVAGVNEQFF. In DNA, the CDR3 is TGTGCCAGCAGCTTGGGGGTAGCGGGAGTTAATGAGCAGTTCTTC.

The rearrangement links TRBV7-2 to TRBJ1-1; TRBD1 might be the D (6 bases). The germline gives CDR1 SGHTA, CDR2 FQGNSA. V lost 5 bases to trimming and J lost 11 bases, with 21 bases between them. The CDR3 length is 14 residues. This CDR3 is CASSHPGAATLAFF. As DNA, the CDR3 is TGTGCCAGCAGCCACCCGGGGGCCGCCACGTTGGCTTTCTTT.

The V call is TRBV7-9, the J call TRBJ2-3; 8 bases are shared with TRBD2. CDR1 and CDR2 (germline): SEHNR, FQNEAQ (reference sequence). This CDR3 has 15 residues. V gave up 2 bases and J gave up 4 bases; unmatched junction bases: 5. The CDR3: CASSLRAGEADTQYF. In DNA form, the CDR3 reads TGTGCCAGCAGCTTAAGAGCGGGAGAGGCAGATACGCAGTATTTT. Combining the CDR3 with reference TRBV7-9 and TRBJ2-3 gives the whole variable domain DTGVSQNPRHKITKRGQNVTFRCDPISEHNRLYWYRQTLGQGPEFLTYFQNEAQLEKSRLLSDRFSAERPKGSFSTLEIQRTEQGDSAMYLCASSLRAGEADTQYFGPGTRLTVL.

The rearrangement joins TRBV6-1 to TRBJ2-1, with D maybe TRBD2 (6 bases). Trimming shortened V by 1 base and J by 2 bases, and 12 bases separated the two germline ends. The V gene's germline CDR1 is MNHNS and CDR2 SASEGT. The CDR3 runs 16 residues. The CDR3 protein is CASSEESGSPYNEQFF. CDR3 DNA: TGTGCCAGCAGTGAAGAATCCGGGAGTCCCTACAATGAGCAGTTCTTC.

The CDR3 region is CASSFGRSTDTQYF. DNA of the CDR3: TGTGCCAGCAGCTTCGGACGGAGCACAGATACGCAGTATTTT. The V gene is TRBV11-1, the J gene TRBJ2-3, with D unclear. Trimming shortened V by 3 bases and J by 0 bases, and 7 bases separated the two germline ends. The germline CDR1 and CDR2 sequences are SGHAT and FQDESV (reference sequence). This CDR3 has 14 amino acids.